A single sample gave rise to the 8 T cell receptor beta chains below, sequenced in a study of T cell repertoires in cytomegalovirus infection. MiXCR was run by TCRdb on the reads, yielding one entry per CDR3 protein. The table has some 180,000 distinct CDR3 sequences, approximately 18% seen once. The specimen sequenced was CD8+ T cells from PBMCs. These receptors all come from a human donor in good health (CMV status not recorded). Some clones in this sample may be carry-over from other donors' samples.

This clonotype was observed a handful of times. The gene calls are TRBV7-9 and TRBJ1-1; a possible D gene is TRBD1 (6 bases). CDR3 length equals 15 residues. Looked up from germline, CDR1 is SEHNR and CDR2 is FQNEAQ (reference sequence). Deletions cut 5 bases from V and 6 bases from J, with 19 bases between. CDR3 region: CASSPRGGGVAEAFF. The CDR3 DNA is TGTGCCAGCAGCCCAAGGGGGGGAGGTGTGGCTGAAGCTTTCTTT.

This clonotype was seen a handful of times. The V gene is TRBV5-5, the J gene TRBJ1-2; maybe TRBD1 (5 bases). The CDR3 length is 12 residues. V was trimmed by 0 bases and J by 8 bases, leaving 8 bases between them. CDR1 SGHKS and CDR2 YYEKEE come from the germline V gene (reference sequence). CDR3 bases: TGTGCCAGCAGCTTGGGCGGGGGAGGCTACACCTTC. Amino acid sequence: CASSLGGGGYTF.

The J gene is TRBJ2-4, the V gene TRBV7-2; 15 bases map to TRBD2. The trim removed 5 bases at V and 2 bases at J, leaving 4 bases unmatched. CDR1 and CDR2 from the germline V gene are SGHTA and FQGNSA. The CDR3 has 17 amino acids. DNA of the CDR3: TGTGCCAGCAGCCCGGGACTAGCGGGGGGAACCAAAAACATTCAGTACTTC. Translated: CASSPGLAGGTKNIQYF.

This chain links TRBV6-2 or TRBV6-3 with TRBJ2-3; D gene uncertain. Germline V gene data show CDR1 as MNHEY and CDR2 as SVGEGT. The V end was cut by 1 base, the J end by 2 bases, with 16 bases between. The length of the CDR3 is 17 residues. CDR3 loop: CASSYYGRRAITDTQYF. CDR3 bases: TGTGCCAGCAGTTACTACGGTCGTCGGGCCATCACAGATACGCAGTATTTT.

This clonotype turned up a few times. The chain carries TRBV7-9 and TRBJ1-1; no definite D call. The CDR3 contains 15 residues. In germline, CDR1 is SEHNR, CDR2 FQNEAQ (reference sequence). V was cut by 0 bases and J by 0 bases, with 8 bases left in between. This CDR3 reads CASSLAEGLNTEAFF. In DNA, the CDR3 is TGTGCCAGCAGCTTAGCGGAGGGTCTGAACACTGAAGCTTTCTTT.

The V gene is TRBV2, the J gene TRBJ1-5; 11 nucleotides align to TRBD1. The CDR3 length is 15 residues. Losses at the gene ends were 8 bases for V and 7 bases for J; bases not matched to a gene: 10. Germline V gene lookup returns CDR1 SNHLY and CDR2 FYNNEI. The CDR3 DNA reads TGTGCCAGCGGACGATGGGGACAGGGGGACCAGCCCCAGCATTTT. Translation gives CASGRWGQGDQPQHF.

This clonotype has only a few counts. The chain combines TRBV6-2 or TRBV6-3 with TRBJ2-1; 9 nucleotides agree with TRBD2. The CDR3 is made up of 17 amino acids. Trimming took 2 bases from V and 7 from J; bases not matched to a gene: 12. Germline CDR1 MNHEY, CDR2 SVGEGT. CDR3 DNA: TGTGCCAGCAGTTACGCGGGGGGGCAGGGGTACGGGAATGAGCAGTTCTTC. This sequence encodes CASSYAGGQGYGNEQFF.

This clonotype came up a few times. V gene TRBV12-5 combines with J gene TRBJ2-1, with D uncertain. V was shortened by 4 bases and J by 5 bases, with 18 bases between the two germline ends. The length of the CDR3 is 16 residues. CDR1 LGHNT and CDR2 FRNRAP come from the germline V gene. The CDR3: CASGSTDTSFDNEQFF. CDR3 nucleotide sequence: TGTGCTAGTGGTTCTACTGACACCTCCTTCGACAATGAGCAGTTCTTC.